The 9 T cell receptor beta chains below all came from one sample that was sequenced in a study of monozygotic twins with inflammatory bowel disease. Each CDR3 protein gets one entry in TCRdb, which reprocessed the 5' RACE reads and gives no DNA. The sample includes over 200,000 distinct CDR3 sequences. Material: blood. All receptors come from a human donor with ulcerative colitis or Crohn's disease, or a healthy co-twin of an affected twin (not recorded which).

The chain employs TRBV14 and TRBJ1-2; the TCRdb D gene call, TRBD1, has no DNA to confirm it. Germline CDR1 is SGHDN and CDR2 is FVKESK. The CDR3 extends over 14 amino acids. This CDR3 is CASSQEWDGDGYTF.

The chain uses TRBV7-9 and TRBJ2-1; TCRdb's D gene call, TRBD2, goes unchecked for lack of DNA. The germline V gene encodes CDR1 SEHNR and CDR2 FQNEAQ (reference sequence). The CDR3 loop spans 17 amino acids. CDR3 loop: CASSPTAWTSGHNEQFF.

The chain carries TRBV29-1 and TRBJ2-7; the TRBD2 assignment by TCRdb is unverifiable without DNA. This CDR3 comprises 14 residues. Germline-derived CDR1 and CDR2 are SQVTM and ANQGSEA. This CDR3 reads CSALSGASSYEQYF.

The chain employs TRBV5-4 and TRBJ2-2; with no DNA, the TCRdb D assignment of TRBD2 cannot be verified. The germline V gene has CDR1 SGHNT and CDR2 YYREEE (reference sequence). This CDR3 is 19 amino acids long. Here the CDR3 reads CASSLEGLAGGRYTGELFF.

CDR3 loop: CSADGGNGGTDTQYF. The V call is TRBV29-1, the J call TRBJ2-3; as DNA is missing, the TRBD1 call by TCRdb cannot be tested. Per the germline V gene, CDR1 is SQVTM and CDR2 is ANQGSEA. The CDR3 has 15 amino acids.

This rearrangement joins TRBV6-6 to TRBJ2-6. In germline, CDR1 is MNHNY, CDR2 SVGAGI (reference sequence). This CDR3 comprises 14 residues. CDR3 amino acids: CASSYAAGANVLTF.

This chain joins TRBV28 and TRBJ1-5; TCRdb indicates TRBD1, and absent DNA this call remains unverified. The CDR3 has 17 amino acids. CDR1 is MDHEN, CDR2 SYDVKM, per germline. CDR3 region: CASSSGTGRLGNQPQHF.

The chain uses TRBV20-1 and TRBJ2-3; the D gene TCRdb calls, TRBD2, cannot be checked with no DNA. This CDR3 region has 15 residues. Germline V CDR1 and CDR2: DFQATT, SNEGSKA (reference sequence). CDR3 loop: CSASGVAGGLDTQYF.

The chain carries TRBV6-1 and TRBJ1-3; without DNA, the TCRdb call of TRBD1 cannot be checked. Germline values: CDR1 MNHNS, CDR2 SASEGT. The CDR3 runs 14 residues. CDR3: CASHRGPPGNTIYF.